Below are 18 T cell receptor beta chains sequenced from a single sample in a study of blood T cell repertoires in COVID-19. Sequenced by immunoSEQ multiplex PCR; TCRdb stores in-frame clones only, minus some. The sample carries 85,000 to 130,000 clones, 80% to 95% recorded once. The sequenced sample was peripheral blood. These receptor sequences come from a man aged 65 to 79 with acute or convalescent COVID-19.

The V and J genes are TRBV18 and TRBJ2-2; the match to TRBD1 covers 7 bases. Trimming at V came to 6 bases and at J to 2 bases, leaving 9 bases not matched to a gene. Germline CDR1 and CDR2: KGHSH and LQKENI. The CDR3 loop spans 16 amino acids. The CDR3 loop is CASSRTGDLNTGELFF. The CDR3 DNA is TGTGCCAGCTCCCGAACAGGGGATCTAAACACCGGGGAGCTGTTTTTT.

This rearrangement joins TRBV3-1 (or the pseudogene TRBV3-2) to TRBJ1-1, with 9 bases aligning to TRBD1. The ends lost 4 bases at V and 1 base at J; junction bases unmatched: 4. This CDR3 contains 15 residues. Germline CDR1 LGHDT, CDR2 YNNKEL (reference sequence). As DNA, the CDR3 is TGTGCCAGCAGCCTACAGGGGGCTGGGAACACTGAAGCTTTCTTT. Translated: CASSLQGAGNTEAFF.

The chain uses TRBV20-1 and TRBJ1-2, with D tentatively TRBD1 (5 bases). CDR3 length: 10 residues. CDR1 and CDR2 from the germline V gene are DFQATT and SNEGSKA (reference sequence). The CDR3 nucleotides read TGCGCGACAGCTAACTATGGCTACACCTTC. Translation gives CATANYGYTF.

This clone showed up just a few times. The CDR3 DNA reads as TGTGCCAGCAGTGGACTAGCGGGGGCCTACGAGCAGTACTTC. This translates into CASSGLAGAYEQYF. The chain is built from TRBV2 and TRBJ2-7; 12 bases are a match to TRBD2. V shed 4 bases, J shed 2 bases, and the junction held 0 bases outside the gene matches. Germline V gene sequence: CDR1 SNHLY, CDR2 FYNNEI. CDR3 size: 14 residues. The complete variable domain, with remaining parts taken from reference TRBV2 and TRBJ2-7, reads EPEVTQTPSHQVTQMGQEVILRCVPISNHLYFYWYRQILGQKVEFLVSFYNNEISEKSEIFDDQFSVERPDGSNFTLKIRSTKLEDSAMYFCASSGLAGAYEQYFGPGTRLTVT.

The chain couples TRBV5-1 to TRBJ2-2; D is possibly TRBD1 (5 bases). Trimming stripped 0 bases from V and 0 bases from J, with 9 bases between. The CDR3 is 16 residues long. From germline, CDR1 is SGHRS and CDR2 YFSETQ. CDR3 nucleotide sequence: TGCGCCAGCAGCTTGGCCGGCAGGGCGAACACCGGGGAGCTGTTTTTT. Protein sequence: CASSLAGRANTGELFF. Based on the CDR3 plus reference TRBV5-1 and TRBJ2-2, the full variable domain is KAGVTQTPRYLIKTRGQQVTLSCSPISGHRSVSWYQQTPGQGLQFLFEYFSETQRNKGNFPGRFSGRQFSNSRSEMNVSTLELGDSALYLCASSLAGRANTGELFFGEGSRLTVL.

V gene TRBV18 combines with J gene TRBJ2-2, with TRBD1 matching over 10 bases. Germline CDR1 reads KGHSH; CDR2 reads LQKENI. V lost 5 bases and J lost 7; bases outside the gene matches: 7. There are 15 residues in the CDR3. The CDR3 protein is CASSGTTGGIGELFF. The CDR3, as DNA: TGTGCCAGCTCAGGAACGACAGGGGGCATCGGGGAGCTGTTTTTT.

The J gene is TRBJ1-5, the V gene TRBV30; maybe TRBD1 (5 bases). V was cut by 3 bases and J by 9 bases, with 15 bases left in between. CDR1 and CDR2 (germline): GTSNPN, SVGIG (reference sequence). CDR3 length: 13 amino acids. CDR3 in DNA: TGTGCCTGGAGCACTCAGGGATTACGGCCCCAGCATTTT. Its translation: CAWSTQGLRPQHF.

The chain is built from TRBV3-1 (or the pseudogene TRBV3-2) and TRBJ1-1, with D unresolved. Trimming took 1 base from V and 1 from J, leaving 7 bases between them. The CDR3 is 14 residues long. Germline V CDR1 and CDR2: LGHDT, YNNKEL (reference sequence). The chain's CDR3 is CASSQGPGNTEAFF. The DNA of the CDR3 is TGTGCCAGCAGCCAAGGTCCAGGGAACACTGAAGCTTTCTTT.

V is TRBV9 and J is TRBJ2-3, with D uncertain. Trimming left V 5 bases short and J 2 bases short, with 6 bases between. This CDR3 is 12 amino acids long. Germline CDR1 is SGDLS and CDR2 is YYNGEE. CDR3 sequence: CASSADTDTQYF. The CDR3 DNA follows: TGTGCCAGCAGTGCAGACACAGATACGCAGTATTTT.

The chain links TRBV30 to TRBJ1-1; TRBD1 is a possible D gene (5 bases). The germline gives CDR1 GTSNPN, CDR2 SVGIG (reference sequence). V lost 6 bases to trimming and J lost 5 bases, with 13 bases between them. The CDR3 covers 12 residues. In DNA, the CDR3 is TGTGCCTGCTCGACAGCGACAACTGAAGCTTTCTTT. As protein: CACSTATTEAFF.

The chain combines TRBV5-1 with TRBJ2-7; 11 nucleotides align to TRBD2. The CDR3 has 16 residues. CDR1 and CDR2 from the germline V gene are SGHRS and YFSETQ. J was trimmed by 0 bases and V by 0 bases; bases with no gene match: 2. For the CDR3, the DNA is TGCGCCAGCAGCTTGGGTGGGACTAGCGGCTCCTACGAGCAGTACTTC. Translating gives CASSLGGTSGSYEQYF.

Notes on this clone: Other DNA sequences within the sample encode an identical CDR3. V gene TRBV5-1 combines with J gene TRBJ2-3; tentative D call: TRBD1 (6 bases). The germline CDR1 and CDR2 sequences are SGHRS and YFSETQ. This CDR3 contains 13 residues. Trimming shortened V by 1 base and J by 5 bases, and 8 bases separated the two germline ends. CDR3 nucleotides: TGCGCCAGCAGCTTGAGAGGGGGAGATACGCAGTATTTT. It specifies CASSLRGGDTQYF.

This clone was counted once. The chain has TRBV5-1 and TRBJ2-2, with TRBD1 identical over 8 bases. The junction had 4 bases not matched to a gene; V was cut back by 4 bases and J by 5 bases. Germline V gives CDR1 SGHRS, CDR2 YFSETQ. This CDR3 is 14 amino acids long. The CDR3 nucleotides read TGCGCCAGCAGCCCGACAGGGGTAACCGGGGAGCTGTTTTTT. Protein: CASSPTGVTGELFF.

The V and J genes are TRBV5-8 and TRBJ1-2; TRBD1 agrees at 7 bases. Looked up from germline, CDR1 is SGHTS and CDR2 is YDEGEE. The CDR3 is 14 amino acids. The V and J ends lost 4 bases and 7 bases, in that order; junction bases with no gene match: 10. CDR3 residues: CASSIDRVRSGYTF. CDR3 in DNA: TGTGCCAGCAGCATTGACAGGGTACGCTCTGGCTACACCTTC.

The chain employs TRBV6-5 and TRBJ1-2, with a possible D match to TRBD1 (5 bases). The CDR3 totals 15 residues. The V and J ends lost 6 bases and 7 bases respectively, with 21 bases between them. CDR1 is MNHEY, CDR2 SVGAGI, per germline. The CDR3 here is CASRPLPGRDAGYTF. CDR3 nucleotides: TGTGCCAGCAGGCCCCTCCCAGGGAGGGACGCTGGCTACACCTTC.

The chain uses TRBV11-2 and TRBJ1-2; D is unresolved. Germline V lookup: CDR1 SGHAT, CDR2 FQNNGV. This CDR3 has 14 amino acids. V gave up 5 bases and J gave up 6 bases, with 16 bases separating them. CDR3 in amino acids: CASSPFEGTHGYTF. CDR3 DNA: TGTGCCAGCAGCCCCTTTGAGGGAACCCATGGCTACACCTTC.

This sequence joins TRBV28 and TRBJ2-1; 10 bases are shared with TRBD2. This CDR3 has 14 amino acids. Germline V gene sequence: CDR1 MDHEN, CDR2 SYDVKM. The ends lost 4 bases at V and 6 bases at J; junction bases unmatched: 3. The CDR3 here is CASSYLAGANEQFF. In DNA form, the CDR3 reads TGTGCCAGCAGTTACCTAGCGGGAGCCAATGAGCAGTTCTTC.

CDR3 sequence: CASSRPQGVGNSPLHF. The CDR3 DNA sequence: TGCGCCAGCAGCCGCCCACAGGGGGTTGGCAATTCACCCCTCCACTTT. This sequence joins TRBV4-1 and TRBJ1-6; 8 bases agree with TRBD1. The CDR3 runs to 16 residues. V lost 4 bases to trimming and J lost 7 bases; unmatched junction nucleotides: 9. Germline V lookup: CDR1 MGHRA, CDR2 YSYEKL.